This TCR beta chain was recovered during a study of blood T cells in healthy people across ages. General study findings and limits: Unsorted PBMC input precluded a conclusive naive versus antigen-experienced comparison.

Germline assignment: CDR1 SEHNR and CDR2 FQNEAQ (reference sequence). The CDR3 has 16 amino acids. With 5 bases clipped from V and 5 bases from J, the junction kept 11 bases outside the gene matches. A few counts support this clonotype. Its antigen is not known. With a J-beta primer mix and a sample-barcoded 5' primer, a second PCR ran about 7 to 11 cycles. TCRdb redid the calling of the 5' RACE reads with MiXCR, one entry per CDR3 protein. The table records roughly 900,000 distinct CDR3 sequences, approximately 49% of them present only once. This chain connects TRBV7-9 to TRBJ1-4; TRBD1 agrees at 7 bases. Sequencing input: blood. The TCR was taken from a man aged 25 to 40 in good health. The CDR3: CASSRGDSGGNEKLFF. The CDR3 DNA follows: TGTGCCAGCAGCCGAGGGGACAGCGGGGGGAATGAAAAACTGTTTTTT.